This TCR beta chain was recorded in a study of T cell repertoires in cytomegalovirus infection (dated by TCRdb to about 2019). About the full investigation: Alongside well-studied HLA-B-restricted epitopes, the peptide stimulations were aimed at recently identified HLA-C-restricted CMV epitopes, whose presentation resists viral immunomodulation. Because public TCR beta signatures pointed to carriage of CMV infection together with the matching HLA type, the HLA type of each donor mattered for the analysis. The paper as a whole reports these results and caveats: Carriers of CMV infection plus the relevant HLA type were discriminated by the cumulative frequency of public TCR beta family members in the study cohort and in an independent roughly 320-donor cohort. The ex vivo response was dominated by HLA-C-restricted CMV-specific TCR beta clonotypes, which also provided the single most frequent clonotype in two of eight donors.

The sequencer was an Illumina HiSeq 1500. TCRdb trimmed the raw reads at Q25, called clones with MiXCR and kept productive beta chains. Rows matching on CDR3 protein sequence are summarized as one entry with the most common DNA and genes. The sample profile shows 150,000 or so distinct CDR3 sequences; about 31% of them were found once. 52% of the sample belongs to the ten largest clones. Sample treatment or condition, as interpreted from the label and publication: in vitro stimulation with specific CMV peptide epitopes to enrich CMV-specific T cells. This clonotype has just a few counts. Its cognate antigen has yet to be identified. Base qualities were left out, and no much larger clone turns up one base away. Relative to germline, V is 6 bases shorter and J is 1 base shorter, with 9 bases between their ends. From a lookup of the germline V gene, CDR1 and CDR2 are MNHEY and SVGAGI. The CDR3 sequence holds 13 residues, the cysteine and phenylalanine included. Only the CDR3 part of the read is kept: 39 bases, read in frame from the first base.

This sequence originates from a human donor in good health (CMV status not recorded). Some clones in this sample may be carry-over from other donors' samples. This specimen consisted of CD8+ T cells from cultured PBMCs, obtained from culture after CMV antigen stimulation. The V and J genes are TRBV6-5 and TRBJ1-1; matching of 6 bases hints at TRBD1 as the D gene. The CDR3 region has the sequence CASSMTGNTEAFF. The DNA is TGTGCCAGCAGCATGACAGGGAACACTGAAGCTTTCTTT.